This T cell receptor (beta chain) was identified in a study of blood T cell repertoires in COVID-19. In the authors' workflow: From reference gene primer amplification, estimates of nucleated cell counts were derived. This table comes from immunoSEQ multiplex PCR, and its TCRdb copy is limited to in-frame clones, with some not included. The DNA was the basis for D and trimming; V, J and clone size are from that table. The profile covers about 210,000 clones, with roughly nine tenths appearing a single time and 0.75% to 0.95% taken by the ten largest. The germline CDR1 and CDR2 sequences are LNHNV and YYDKDF (reference sequence). Trimming stripped 1 base from V and 0 bases from J, with 16 bases between. There are 18 residues in the CDR3.

The sequencing input was peripheral blood. The chain combines TRBV15 with TRBJ1-3, with a tentative D call TRBD1 (6 bases). This TCR derives from a woman aged 70-85 years with acute or convalescent COVID-19. DNA for the CDR3: TGTGCCACCAGCAGAGGGGCTGGGGGGGCTTTCTCTGGAAACACCATATATTTT. Translating gives CATSRGAGGAFSGNTIYF.